This TCR beta chain appears in the sequencing data of a study of OX40 agonist ivuxolimab in advanced cancers. This clone was seen only a few times. Trimming took 4 bases from V and 4 from J; bases not matched to a gene: 7. The CDR3 loop spans 14 amino acids. Germline V gene lookup returns CDR1 SGDLS and CDR2 YYNGEE. Some clones are missing from TCRdb's copy, which holds only in-frame ones; the method was immunoSEQ multiplex PCR. The repertoire holds tens of thousands of clones, with around nine tenths as singletons. The sequence was collected from an adult with an advanced solid tumor such as melanoma, head and neck, liver or kidney cancer. The chain combines TRBV9 with TRBJ1-2, with 7 bases fitting TRBD1. Sample: CD4+ or CD8+ T cells sorted from blood, taken in a trial of the OX40 agonist ivuxolimab. Here the CDR3 reads CASSHEQGIYGYTF. CDR3 DNA: TGTGCCAGCAGCCATGAACAGGGGATCTATGGCTACACCTTC.